These 28 T cell receptor beta chains were all obtained from the same sample, sequenced in a study of CD8+CD57+ T cells in acquired aplastic anemia listed by TCRdb under 2018. TCRdb names Illumina HiSeq 2000 as the instrument used. TCR beta VDJ combination and CDR3 sequence profiling used genomic DNA as the template. Through fastp at Q25 and MiXCR, TCRdb rebuilt clones from the public reads, retaining in-frame beta chains. For every CDR3 protein sequence, its rows merge into one entry that carries the most common genes and DNA. For this sample there are about 240,000 distinct CDR3 sequences; 40% to 50% appear just once. 7.8% of the sample belongs to the ten largest clones. Patients chosen for sequencing had shown expansion of CD8+CD57+ cells by flow cytometry. The sample taken for sequencing was sorted CD4+, CD8+, or CD8+CD57+ T cells (not recorded which) from PBMCs. These receptors were taken from a human donor with aplastic anemia.

Regarding this clonotype: Given a much more abundant clone one base away, this may be a read error. The J gene is TRBJ1-4, the V gene TRBV13; D gene unclear. V was trimmed by 2 bases and J by 6 bases, leaving 13 bases between them. This CDR3 region has 15 residues. Germline V gene sequence: CDR1 PRHDT, CDR2 FYEKMQ (reference sequence). The CDR3: CASSLRLLDDEKLFF. The DNA of the CDR3 is TGTGCCAGCAGCTTACGGCTTTTGGATGATGAAAAACTGTTTTTT.

The J gene is TRBJ2-6, the V gene TRBV9, with 8 nucleotides matching TRBD1. The CDR3 totals 11 residues. Germline CDR1 and CDR2: SGDLS and YYNGEE. J was trimmed by 14 bases and V by 3 bases; bases with no gene match: 1. The CDR3 coding sequence is TGTGCCAGCAGCGGGACAGGGCTCCTGACTTTC. Translated: CASSGTGLLTF.

Comments on this clonotype: Given a much more abundant clone one base away, this may be a read error. The CDR3 end shows no conserved phenylalanine or tryptophan, and so a read error is likely. The CDR3 nucleotides are TGTGCCAGCAGCGCCAGGGCGAACGGAAACACCATATATTCT. It translates to CASSARANGNTIYS. The chain carries TRBV2 and TRBJ1-3, with D possibly matching TRBD1 (5 bases). Trimming took off 6 bases at V and 4 bases at J, with 13 bases between the two ends. The CDR3 covers 14 residues. Germline CDR1 and CDR2: SNHLY and FYNNEI.

This clonotype has a handful of counts. This may stem from a read error, because a much larger clone lies one nucleotide away. The CDR3 end shows no conserved phenylalanine or tryptophan, and so a read error is likely. The chain combines TRBV7-3 with TRBJ2-7; tentative D call: TRBD2 (6 bases). Germline CDR1 is SGHTA and CDR2 is FQGTGA. The V gene lost 5 bases and the J gene lost 2 bases, with 13 bases spanning the gap. CDR3 length equals 14 residues. CDR3 in DNA: TGTGCCAGCAGCCCCGTTTCGGGGGCCTACGAGCAGTACCTC. Amino acids: CASSPVSGAYEQYL.

This chain connects TRBV19 to TRBJ2-5, with D possibly TRBD2 on 6 matching bases. CDR1 and CDR2 from the germline V gene are LNHDA and SQIVND (reference sequence). V lost 0 bases and J lost 5, with 16 bases in between. This CDR3 spans 16 amino acids. In DNA form, the CDR3 reads TGTGCCAGTAGTATAGATCCGGGACTCCGTATGGAGACCCAGTACTTC. It is translated as CASSIDPGLRMETQYF.

In this sample, this clonotype turned up many times. The chain combines TRBV12-3 or TRBV12-4 with TRBJ2-7; D gene unclear. The CDR3 has 12 residues. V shed 6 bases and J shed 4 bases, with 10 bases lying between them. The CDR3 spells CASSLNYYEQYF. CDR3 in DNA: TGTGCCAGCAGCCTTAACTATTACGAGCAGTACTTC.

This clonotype was counted many times. The rearrangement joins TRBV7-9 to TRBJ2-1, with 14 positions matching TRBD2. CDR1 and CDR2 from the germline V gene are SEHNR and FQNEAQ (reference sequence). This CDR3 comprises 19 residues. V lost 3 bases, J lost 1 base, and 8 bases stayed unmatched. CDR3 sequence: CASSLPGLAGEGSYNEQFF. In DNA, the CDR3 is TGTGCCAGCAGCTTGCCGGGACTAGCGGGAGAAGGATCCTACAATGAGCAGTTCTTC.

This clonotype came up many times. The V call is TRBV3-1, the J call TRBJ1-4; the D gene is possibly TRBD1 (6 bases). V was shortened by 6 bases and J by 8 bases, with 10 bases between the two germline ends. CDR3 length: 12 amino acids. Germline lookup yields CDR1 LGHDT and CDR2 YNNKEL (reference sequence). In DNA form, the CDR3 reads TGTGCCAGCAGTGACAGGAGCGAAAAACTGTTTTTT. Encoded protein: CASSDRSEKLFF.

This clonotype was seen repeatedly, ten times or more. CDR3 amino acids: CASSRRTGLLHPSYGYTF. In nucleotides, the CDR3 is TGTGCCAGCAGCCGTCGGACAGGCCTCCTTCACCCATCCTATGGCTACACCTTC. The chain links TRBV12-3 or TRBV12-4 to TRBJ1-2, with 7 positions matching TRBD1. The CDR3 loop spans 18 amino acids. J was trimmed by 4 bases and V by 6 bases; bases with no gene match: 20.

This clonotype came up many times. The rearrangement uses TRBV24-1 and TRBJ2-1, with a tentative D call TRBD2 (6 bases). V was pared by 9 bases and J by 0 bases, with 11 bases between. Germline loops: CDR1 KGHDR, CDR2 SFDVKD. This CDR3 comprises 14 residues. DNA of the CDR3: TGTGCCACCGGGCGGGAAGCCTCCTACAATGAGCAGTTCTTC. Translating gives CATGREASYNEQFF.

The genes are TRBV30 and TRBJ1-5, with 9 bases fitting TRBD1. The CDR3 loop spans 14 amino acids. Germline V gene data show CDR1 as GTSNPN and CDR2 as SVGIG (reference sequence). With V trimmed by 1 base and J by 4 bases, 2 bases remained unmatched. CDR3 DNA: TGTGCCTGGAGTGGGGGGACAGGGAATCAGCCCCAGCATTTT. Translation: CAWSGGTGNQPQHF.

This clonotype has ten or more counts. The chain joins TRBV19 to TRBJ1-1; D uncertain. V gave up 9 bases and J gave up 1 base, with 15 bases separating them. The CDR3 has 14 residues. CDR1 is LNHDA and CDR2 is SQIVND in the germline V gene (reference sequence). The CDR3 DNA follows: TGTGCCAGCATCCTATCTCATCAGAACACTGAAGCTTTCTTT. It is translated as CASILSHQNTEAFF.

Only a few counts were recorded for this clonotype. This chain joins TRBV15 and TRBJ1-2; 9 bases match TRBD1. Germline-derived CDR1 and CDR2 are LNHNV and YYDKDF (reference sequence). This CDR3 spans 15 amino acids. Unmatched junction bases numbered 3, after V lost 0 bases and J lost 4 bases. The CDR3 DNA is TGTGCCACCAGCAGAGATGGACAGGGGCTCTATGGCTACACCTTC. Residues: CATSRDGQGLYGYTF.

This clonotype has at least ten counts. The chain links TRBV5-6 to TRBJ2-7; D might be TRBD1 or TRBD2, each matching 5 bases. Trimming removed 1 base at V and 2 bases at J, with 19 bases between. Per the germline V gene, CDR1 is SGHDT and CDR2 is YYEEEE. This CDR3 comprises 17 residues. CDR3: CASSLMIGTDQTYEQYF. CDR3 bases: TGTGCCAGCAGCTTGATGATAGGGACGGACCAAACCTACGAGCAGTACTTC.

There are many counts of this clonotype. The J gene is TRBJ2-7, the V gene TRBV7-9, with TRBD1 matching 7 bases. J lost 3 bases, V lost 5 bases, and 7 bases had no gene match. Germline V CDR1 and CDR2: SEHNR, FQNEAQ (reference sequence). CDR3 size: 14 residues. CDR3 nucleotide sequence: TGTGCCAGCAGCAGCCGGGACAGACTCTACGAGCAGTACTTC. Encoded protein: CASSSRDRLYEQYF. The full variable domain, with the rest looked up from reference TRBV7-9 and TRBJ2-7, is DTGVSQNPRHKITKRGQNVTFRCDPISEHNRLYWYRQTLGQGPEFLTYFQNEAQLEKSRLLSDRFSAERPKGSFSTLEIQRTEQGDSAMYLCASSSRDRLYEQYFGPGTRLTVT.

This sequence joins TRBV7-8 and TRBJ2-7, with 8 bases identical to TRBD1. Losses at the gene ends were 1 base for V and 3 bases for J; bases not matched to a gene: 5. The CDR3 is 15 amino acids. CDR1 is SGHVS, CDR2 FQNEAQ, per germline. For the CDR3, the DNA is TGTGCCAGCAGCTTAGAAGGACAGGGCGGCTACGAGCAGTACTTC. Translated: CASSLEGQGGYEQYF.

The chain carries TRBV9 and TRBJ2-3, with no clear D. The germline CDR1 and CDR2 sequences are SGDLS and YYNGEE. V was clipped by 0 bases and J by 0 bases, with 5 bases between them. This CDR3 is 14 amino acids long. The CDR3 bases are TGTGCCAGCAGCGTAGTTGAGAGCACAGATACGCAGTATTTT. Amino acids: CASSVVESTDTQYF.

This clonotype came up many times. The chain couples TRBV7-2 to TRBJ2-7, with 11 bases aligning to TRBD2. The germline CDR1 and CDR2 sequences are SGHTA and FQGNSA. The CDR3 extends over 15 amino acids. J gave up 5 bases and V 3 bases, and 6 bases lay outside the gene matches. The CDR3: CASSFTGLADDEQYF. The CDR3 nucleotides read TGTGCCAGCAGCTTCACGGGACTAGCGGATGACGAGCAGTACTTC.

This CDR3 reads CAIGTGAGNTEAFF. Here the CDR3 DNA reads TGTGCCATCGGGACAGGCGCAGGGAACACTGAAGCTTTCTTT. J is TRBJ1-1 and V is TRBV10-3; TRBD1 agrees at 8 bases. This CDR3 has 14 residues. The V segment lost 8 bases and the J segment 1 base; nucleotides outside the gene matches: 6. Germline-derived CDR1 and CDR2 are ENHRY and SYGVKD.

This clonotype has a handful of counts. The chain carries TRBV4-2 and TRBJ2-5; D perhaps matches TRBD2 (6 bases). The CDR3 length is 14 residues. Germline values: CDR1 LGHNA, CDR2 YNFKEQ. With 3 bases removed from V and 4 bases from J, the gap between germline ends came to 12 bases. Here the CDR3 DNA reads TGTGCCAGCAGCCAGGAGTACGGGGGAGAGACCCAGTACTTC. Encoded protein: CASSQEYGGETQYF.

This clonotype was seen at least ten times. The gene calls are TRBV2 and TRBJ2-7, with D perhaps given as TRBD1 or TRBD2 (5 bases each). This CDR3 is built from 15 residues. V lost 6 bases, J lost 4 bases, and 19 bases lay in between. The germline V gene has CDR1 SNHLY and CDR2 FYNNEI. CDR3 sequence: CASSTVWGKQYEQYF. In DNA, the CDR3 is TGTGCCAGCAGCACCGTTTGGGGGAAACAGTACGAGCAGTACTTC.

This clonotype has ten or more counts. The chain carries TRBV6-5 and TRBJ1-6; 9 positions agree with TRBD1. Germline CDR1 is MNHEY and CDR2 is SVGAGI. After removal of 6 bases from V and 8 bases from J, the junction contained 8 bases not matched to a gene. The CDR3 sequence is 15 residues long. The CDR3, as DNA: TGTGCCAGCAGCCAGGGGACAGGGTGGGATTCACCCCTCCACTTT. Translated, it gives CASSQGTGWDSPLHF.

J is TRBJ2-5 and V is TRBV15; 7 bases agree with TRBD2. This CDR3 is 15 amino acids long. Trimming removed 3 bases from V and 2 bases from J; junction bases left unmatched: 6. Germline CDR1 LNHNV, CDR2 YYDKDF (reference sequence). This chain's CDR3 is CATSSLGRGQETQYF. The CDR3 nucleotides read TGTGCCACCAGCAGCTTGGGGCGGGGGCAAGAGACCCAGTACTTC.

This clonotype occurred once. CDR3 sequence: CASSKGQTYEQYF. In DNA form, the CDR3 reads TGTGCCAGTAGTAAGGGGCAGACCTACGAGCAGTACTTC. The rearrangement links TRBV19 to TRBJ2-7, with a possible D match to TRBD1 (5 bases). This CDR3 has 13 amino acids. The germline V gene has CDR1 LNHDA and CDR2 SQIVND (reference sequence). V lost 4 bases and J lost 2, with 9 bases in between.

In its sample, this clonotype was seen many times. V gene TRBV25-1 combines with J gene TRBJ2-5; no clear D. The V and J ends lost 4 bases and 1 base respectively, with 7 bases between them. The CDR3 sequence is 13 residues long. CDR1 and CDR2 (germline): MGHDK, SYGVNS. CDR3 loop: CASSVSSQETQYF. The CDR3 DNA sequence: TGTGCCAGCAGTGTTTCGTCCCAAGAGACCCAGTACTTC. Drawing the rest from reference TRBV25-1 and TRBJ2-5, the complete variable domain is EADIYQTPRYLVIGTGKKITLECSQTMGHDKMYWYQQDPGMELHLIHYSYGVNSTEKGDLSSESTVSRIRTEHFPLTLESARPSHTSQYLCASSVSSQETQYFGPGTRLLVL.

This clonotype was observed at least ten times. The V call is TRBV7-8, the J call TRBJ2-1, with 8 bases lining up with TRBD2. This CDR3 region has 17 residues. With V trimmed by 1 base and J by 7 bases, 12 bases remained unmatched. Germline V gene sequence: CDR1 SGHVS, CDR2 FQNEAQ. The CDR3, as DNA: TGTGCCAGCAGCTTAGTAGATAGCGGGACGGGAGGGAATGAGCAGTTCTTC. Its protein product is CASSLVDSGTGGNEQFF.

With respect to this clonotype: This may be a read error, as it is one base from a much larger clone. The chain combines TRBV12-3 or TRBV12-4 with TRBJ1-1; no clear D gene. The CDR3 totals 15 residues. In nucleotides, the CDR3 is TGTGCCAGCAGTATTACAGCCGCGGTAAACACTGGAGCTTTCTTT. This encodes CASSITAAVNTGAFF.

This clonotype showed up many times. V usage is TRBV11-2 and J usage is TRBJ2-1, with D perhaps being TRBD1 or TRBD2 (5 bases each). The CDR3 has 17 residues. Germline lookup yields CDR1 SGHAT and CDR2 FQNNGV. V dropped 2 bases and J dropped 10 bases, with 24 bases sitting between them. The CDR3 sequence is CASSLTGFGTREREQFF. The CDR3 DNA reads as TGTGCCAGCAGCTTAACAGGATTCGGGACGAGGGAGAGAGAGCAGTTCTTC.